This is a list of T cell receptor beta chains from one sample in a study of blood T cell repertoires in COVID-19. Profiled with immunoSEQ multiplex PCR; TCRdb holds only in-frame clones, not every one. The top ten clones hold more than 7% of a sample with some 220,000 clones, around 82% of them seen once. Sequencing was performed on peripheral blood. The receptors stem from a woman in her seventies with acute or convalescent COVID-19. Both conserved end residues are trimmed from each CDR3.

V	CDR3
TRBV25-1	ASSEYSRSGDTQY
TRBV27	ASARGGTTDTQY
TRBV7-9	ASSSDRGDEQY
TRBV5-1	ASSLGEYEKLF
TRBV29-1	SVDFSGGTDTQY
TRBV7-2	ASSLDSGLSYEQY
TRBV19	ASSVIRRTGLPNYGYT
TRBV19	ASSIASGGEETQY
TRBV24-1	ATSDAILRGEQF
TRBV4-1	ASSQDLAGWTYNEQF
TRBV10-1	ASSERGDRSYSPLH
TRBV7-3	ASSPQQANNEQF
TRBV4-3	ASSRDLSGGIGTDTQY
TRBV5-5	ASSSRIYNEQF
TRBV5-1	ASSLGRDSSTDTQY